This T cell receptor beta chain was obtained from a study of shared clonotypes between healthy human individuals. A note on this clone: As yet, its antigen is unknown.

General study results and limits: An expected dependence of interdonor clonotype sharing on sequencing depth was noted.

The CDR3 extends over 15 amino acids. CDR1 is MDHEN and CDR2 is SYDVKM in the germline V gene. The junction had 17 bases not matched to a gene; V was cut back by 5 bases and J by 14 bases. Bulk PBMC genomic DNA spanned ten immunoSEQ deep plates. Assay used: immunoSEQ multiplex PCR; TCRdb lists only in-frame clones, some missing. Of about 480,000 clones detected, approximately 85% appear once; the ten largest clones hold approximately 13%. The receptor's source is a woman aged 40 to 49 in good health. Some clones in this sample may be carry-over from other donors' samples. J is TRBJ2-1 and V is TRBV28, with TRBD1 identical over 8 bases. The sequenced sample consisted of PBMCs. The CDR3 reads CASSPEGGTGGFEFF. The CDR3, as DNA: TGTGCCAGCAGTCCAGAGGGCGGGACAGGTGGATTCGAGTTCTTC.